Reported below is one T cell receptor beta chain. The source of the sample is a study of blood T cell repertoires in COVID-19. Across the study: Donors in the United States, Italy and Spain gave samples during acute or convalescent COVID-19.

Trimming removed 4 bases from V and 3 bases from J; junction bases left unmatched: 8. CDR1 is SGHNT and CDR2 is YYREEE in the germline V gene (reference sequence). This CDR3 is 15 amino acids long. Here immunoSEQ multiplex PCR was the method, and the copy in TCRdb shows in-frame clones only, minus some. This sample has fewer than 250,000 clones, with 89% found just once. Residents of about two dozen US areas, aged roughly 18 to 89 years, made up the participants. Cohort assignment relied on participant-reported clinical history. Recovery meant two consecutive negative NP/OP PCR tests, professional clearance, or resolved symptoms.

Sequencing was done on a sample of PBMCs or T cells enriched from blood (not recorded which). The rearrangement joins TRBV5-4 to TRBJ2-3; 7 bases agree with TRBD1. The clonotype comes from a woman in her late teens or twenties who had recovered from COVID-19. The CDR3 region has the DNA TGTGCCAGCAGCCGATTGGACAGGAGGACAGATACGCAGTATTTT. Translation: CASSRLDRRTDTQYF. Drawing the rest from reference TRBV5-4 and TRBJ2-3, the complete variable domain is ETGVTQSPTHLIKTRGQQVTLRCSSQSGHNTVSWYQQALGQGPQFIFQYYREEENGRGNFPPRFSGLQFPNYSSELNVNALELDDSALYLCASSRLDRRTDTQYFGPGTRLTVL.